A selection of T cell receptor beta chains follows, all from one sample in a study of OX40 agonist ivuxolimab in advanced cancers. Repertoires were generated with immunoSEQ multiplex PCR, while TCRdb's copy carries only in-frame clones and drops some. The repertoire consists of 60,000 to 85,000 clones, with about 89% occurring once and the leading ten covering about 4.1%. The sample consisted of CD4+ or CD8+ T cells sorted from blood, taken in a trial of the OX40 agonist ivuxolimab. The receptors originated from an adult with an advanced solid tumor such as melanoma, head and neck, liver or kidney cancer. The CDR3 runs from the conserved cysteine through the conserved F or W.

V	J	CDR3
TRBV28	NA	CASASGNSYEQYF
TRBV28	TRBJ1-2	CASRKGTGGRSYTF
TRBV4-2	TRBJ1-3	CASSRRDQGFSGNTIYF
TRBV6-1	TRBJ2-1	CASNTGGVLDEQFF
TRBV7-6	TRBJ2-2	CASSRVDTGELFF
TRBV28	TRBJ2-2	CASSTPLGTGVDGELFF
TRBV9	TRBJ2-7	CASSVDGTGADGQYF
TRBV28	TRBJ2-7	CASSPPPRGYEQYF
TRBV11-1	TRBJ2-7	CASSSQAGRGLYEQYF
TRBV7-6	TRBJ1-3	CASSFGGSSGNTIYF
TRBV7-3	TRBJ1-1	CASSATGGNTEAFF
TRBV7-9	TRBJ1-1	CASTGFGGTGTEAFF
TRBV30	TRBJ2-5	CAWSVNFQETQYF
TRBV29-1	TRBJ1-4	CSVLGGGEKLFF
TRBV5-4	TRBJ2-1	CASSLEAGWGEQFF
TRBV21-1	TRBJ2-6	CAISMKGGVGANVLTF
TRBV9	TRBJ2-7	CASSVASGGYEQYF
TRBV7-9	TRBJ2-3	CASSLGQSTDTQYF
TRBV19	TRBJ1-5	CASSIGLRNQPQHF
TRBV6-6	TRBJ1-3	CAPNTIYF
TRBV28	NA	CASKKGTYEQYF
TRBV6-1	TRBJ2-1	CASSESSGRAREQFF
TRBV7-2	TRBJ2-5	CASSAGQGEAETQYF
TRBV5-1	TRBJ2-1	CASSLSGTGDNEQFF
TRBV5-6	TRBJ2-6	CASSLVGVTSGANVLTF
TRBV7-9	TRBJ2-3	CASSLGQGPQYF
TRBV5-1	TRBJ2-5	CASNGGYSQETQYF
TRBV27	TRBJ2-7	CASSYIGGTNEQYF
TRBV7-8	TRBJ2-1	CASSLDGAGYNEQFF
TRBV18	TRBJ2-3	CASSPNDGSAADTQYF
TRBV7-2	TRBJ2-4	CASSSGLPGGNIQYF
TRBV18	TRBJ2-7	CASSPLPAGGRTYEQYF
TRBV11-3	TRBJ2-7	CASSGRGYEQYF
TRBV6-1	TRBJ1-2	CASSDAGHYGYTF
TRBV28	TRBJ2-7	CASSMTGARYYEQYF
TRBV7-3	TRBJ2-5	CASSSSGRETQYF
TRBV7-9	TRBJ2-7	CASSLGIPHFYEQYF
TRBV4-1	TRBJ2-3	CASSQDAGTDTQYF
TRBV4-1	TRBJ2-1	CASSRSGTSGNNEQFF
TRBV11-2	TRBJ1-1	CASSLDPGGSTEAFF
TRBV7-2	TRBJ2-3	CASSRGGPEGTDTQYF
TRBV5-6	TRBJ2-5	CASSLDGTGIFYF
TRBV28	TRBJ1-2	CASSLSGRGYTF
TRBV11-3	TRBJ2-3	CASRHGGLTDTQYF
TRBV29-1	TRBJ2-1	CSVQWGNGEQFF
TRBV30	TRBJ2-4	CAWKSGPAKNIQYF
TRBV25-1	TRBJ2-1	CASSEWDNEQFF
TRBV7-2	TRBJ2-1	CASRSRTSGGANEQFF
TRBV5-6	TRBJ1-4	CASSLHSGAATNEKLFF
TRBV10-3	TRBJ2-6	CAISAEDGAPGANVLTF
TRBV19	TRBJ2-3	CASSTRTSGRTDTQYF